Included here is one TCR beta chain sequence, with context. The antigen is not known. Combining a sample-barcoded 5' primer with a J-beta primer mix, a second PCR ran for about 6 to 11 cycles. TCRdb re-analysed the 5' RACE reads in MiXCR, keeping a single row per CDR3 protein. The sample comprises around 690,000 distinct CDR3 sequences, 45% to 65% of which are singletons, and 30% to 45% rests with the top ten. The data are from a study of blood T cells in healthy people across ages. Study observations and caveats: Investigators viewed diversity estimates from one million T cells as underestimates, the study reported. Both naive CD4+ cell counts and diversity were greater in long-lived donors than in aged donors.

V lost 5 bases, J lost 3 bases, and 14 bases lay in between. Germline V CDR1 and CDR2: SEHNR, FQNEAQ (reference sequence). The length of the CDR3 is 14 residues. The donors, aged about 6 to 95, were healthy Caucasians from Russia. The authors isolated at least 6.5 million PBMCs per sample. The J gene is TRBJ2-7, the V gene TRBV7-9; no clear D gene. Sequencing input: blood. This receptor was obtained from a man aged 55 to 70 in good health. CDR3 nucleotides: TGTGCCAGCAGCCCACTGGTCCCCTACTACGAGCAGTACTTC. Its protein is CASSPLVPYYEQYF.